Below are 21 T cell receptor beta chains sequenced from a single sample in a study of shared clonotypes between healthy human individuals. Naivety among CD8 cells was defined by CD45RO negativity and positive CCR7 selection, thereby excluding terminally differentiated effector memory CD45RA+ cells. The protocol was immunoSEQ multiplex PCR, while the TCRdb copy is restricted to in-frame clones and leaves out a portion. The table has about 2,200,000 clones, around 93% seen once. Specimen: naive CD8+ T cells from PBMCs. Receptors originate from a young man in good health. Some clones in this sample may be carry-over from other donors' samples.

As to this clone: The same CDR3 can be traced to other DNA sequences in this sample. The chain is built from TRBV10-3 and TRBJ2-2; D not resolved. The CDR3 is 14 residues long. Looked up from germline, CDR1 is ENHRY and CDR2 is SYGVKD. V lost 0 bases and J 1 base, leaving 3 bases between the germline ends. CDR3 sequence reads: CAISESGNTGELFF. The CDR3 DNA reads TGTGCCATCAGTGAGTCGGGGAACACCGGGGAGCTGTTTTTT.

Regarding this clone: Other DNA sequences in the same sample also yield this CDR3. This chain joins TRBV27 and TRBJ2-6; D may be TRBD2 (5 bases). Germline V gives CDR1 MNHEY, CDR2 SMNVEV (reference sequence). This CDR3 contains 14 residues. V lost 5 bases and J lost 2, with 7 bases in between. For the CDR3, the DNA is TGTGCCAGCAGTCTGAGGGCTGGGGCCAACGTCCTGACTTTC. It specifies CASSLRAGANVLTF.

The rearrangement uses TRBV11-2 and TRBJ2-7; no clear D gene. Germline V gene sequence: CDR1 SGHAT, CDR2 FQNNGV. The CDR3 spans 15 residues. Trimming left V 3 bases short and J 0 bases short, with 12 bases between. CDR3 bases: TGTGCCAGCAGCTTTCCTGGCTCGAGCTCCTACGAGCAGTACTTC. Residues: CASSFPGSSSYEQYF.

The table lists this clone with a count of one. The chain has TRBV13 and TRBJ2-7; 11 bases are shared with TRBD1. Germline loops: CDR1 PRHDT, CDR2 FYEKMQ (reference sequence). Losses at the gene ends were 0 bases for V and 4 bases for J; bases not matched to a gene: 2. The CDR3 is 15 amino acids. CDR3 DNA: TGTGCCAGCAGCTTAGGAGGGACAGGGGGATACGAGCAGTACTTC. Protein sequence: CASSLGGTGGYEQYF.

This clone appeared a single time. The chain carries TRBV27 and TRBJ1-1, with D hard to call. CDR3 size: 14 residues. Germline CDR1 reads MNHEY; CDR2 reads SMNVEV (reference sequence). Trimming took off 2 bases at V and 6 bases at J, with 13 bases between the two ends. The CDR3 DNA is TGTGCCAGCAGTTTAGGGGATTACGGCGCTGAAGCTTTCTTT. This sequence encodes CASSLGDYGAEAFF.

For this clone: Other DNA sequences in the same sample also yield this CDR3. V usage is TRBV6-1 and J usage is TRBJ1-5; tentatively, D is TRBD1 (6 bases). CDR3 size: 15 residues. Germline CDR1 and CDR2: MNHNS and SASEGT. Trimming stripped 3 bases from V and 1 base from J, with 10 bases between. The CDR3, as DNA: TGTGCCAGCAGTGAGGACAGAGGGAGCAATCAGCCCCAGCATTTT. Its protein is CASSEDRGSNQPQHF.

V and J are TRBV19 and TRBJ2-7; no clear D gene. The germline CDR1 and CDR2 sequences are LNHDA and SQIVND (reference sequence). V was trimmed by 1 base and J by 4 bases, leaving 8 bases between them. This CDR3 spans 13 amino acids. The CDR3 region is CASSIAVRYEQYF. In nucleotides, the CDR3 is TGTGCCAGTAGTATAGCCGTCAGGTACGAGCAGTACTTC.

The V call is TRBV19, the J call TRBJ2-3; D is perhaps TRBD1 (5 bases). The CDR3 runs to 15 residues. Germline lookup yields CDR1 LNHDA and CDR2 SQIVND (reference sequence). V lost 9 bases and J 0 bases, leaving 16 bases between the germline ends. The DNA for the CDR3 is TGTGCCAGCTCCCCTTGGGGCTATAGCACAGATACGCAGTATTTT. Translating it yields CASSPWGYSTDTQYF.

V and J are TRBV6-5 and TRBJ2-7; a weak D match, TRBD2 (6 bases). There are 13 residues in the CDR3. Trimming stripped 8 bases from V and 7 bases from J, with 18 bases between. CDR1 is MNHEY and CDR2 is SVGAGI in the germline V gene. CDR3 residues: CASGWGRAGEQYF. CDR3 nucleotides: TGTGCCAGCGGGTGGGGCAGGGCGGGAGAGCAGTACTTC.

This clone showed up just once. In the same sample, other DNA sequences code for this CDR3. The chain carries TRBV27 and TRBJ2-3; TRBD2 matches 8 bases. V shed 6 bases and J 1 base; nucleotides not matched to a gene: 6. From germline, CDR1 is MNHEY and CDR2 SMNVEV (reference sequence). The CDR3 sequence is 15 residues long. The chain's CDR3 is CASREGLAGTDTQYF. DNA of the CDR3: TGTGCCAGCAGGGAAGGACTAGCCGGCACAGATACGCAGTATTTT.

The rearrangement links TRBV9 to TRBJ2-7; D perhaps matches TRBD1 (6 bases). CDR1 is SGDLS and CDR2 is YYNGEE in the germline V gene. V was cut by 3 bases and J by 0 bases, with 16 bases left in between. CDR3 length: 16 amino acids. CDR3 loop: CASSDHRDTGSYEQYF. DNA for the CDR3: TGTGCCAGCAGCGACCACCGGGACACTGGCTCCTACGAGCAGTACTTC.

The chain has TRBV5-4 and TRBJ2-7; D may be TRBD2 (5 bases). V lost 4 bases and J lost 7, with 21 bases in between. Germline V gene sequence: CDR1 SGHNT, CDR2 YYREEE (reference sequence). The CDR3 has 15 residues. The CDR3 sequence: CASSQGHYPREEQYF. The CDR3 coding sequence is TGTGCCAGCAGCCAAGGCCACTACCCGAGGGAGGAGCAGTACTTC.

The chain carries TRBV19 and TRBJ1-1, with unresolved D. Trimming shortened V by 3 bases and J by 5 bases, and 13 bases separated the two germline ends. The CDR3 covers 14 residues. From germline, CDR1 is LNHDA and CDR2 SQIVND (reference sequence). DNA of the CDR3: TGTGCCAGTAGTATGGTAAAGGGAAGGACTGAAGCTTTCTTT. Translating it yields CASSMVKGRTEAFF.

This rearrangement joins TRBV27 to TRBJ1-4; D perhaps matches TRBD1 (5 bases). Germline assignment: CDR1 MNHEY and CDR2 SMNVEV (reference sequence). The CDR3 sequence is 15 residues long. The V end was cut by 4 bases, the J end by 4 bases, with 13 bases between. CDR3 sequence reads: CASSSTGDLNEKLFF. CDR3 DNA sequence: TGTGCCAGCAGTTCCACAGGCGACCTTAATGAAAAACTGTTTTTT. Variable domain in full (rest from reference TRBV27 and TRBJ1-4): EAQVTQNPRYLITVTGKKLTVTCSQNMNHEYMSWYRQDPGLGLRQIYYSMNVEVTDKGDVPEGYKVSRKEKRNFPLILESPSPNQTSLYFCASSSTGDLNEKLFFGSGTQLSVL.

The chain carries TRBV10-3 and TRBJ2-7; TRBD1 matches at 8 bases. This CDR3 has 14 residues. Germline assignment: CDR1 ENHRY and CDR2 SYGVKD. The V gene end was trimmed by 3 bases and the J gene end by 3 bases; junction bases not matched to a gene: 4. The CDR3 DNA is TGTGCCATCAGTGATAACAGGGGGGTCTACGAGCAGTACTTC. It yields the protein CAISDNRGVYEQYF.

CDR3 bases: TGCAGCGTTTGGGGACTAGAGAGAACCCCCTACGAGCAGTACTTC. Protein sequence: CSVWGLERTPYEQYF. The rearrangement uses TRBV29-1 and TRBJ2-7; 8 bases align to TRBD2. The germline CDR1 and CDR2 sequences are SQVTM and ANQGSEA. The junction had 11 bases not matched to a gene; V was cut back by 5 bases and J by 2 bases. The CDR3 covers 15 residues.

The chain joins TRBV9 to TRBJ1-2; the D gene is possibly TRBD1 (6 bases). Per the germline V gene, CDR1 is SGDLS and CDR2 is YYNGEE. The CDR3 contains 17 residues. V shed 3 bases and J shed 4 bases, with 22 bases lying between them. In DNA form, the CDR3 reads TGTGCCAGCAGCGCGGAAAAACTAACAGGGCCACCCTATGGCTACACCTTC. This translates into CASSAEKLTGPPYGYTF. The whole variable domain, remainder taken from reference TRBV9 and TRBJ1-2, is DSGVTQTPKHLITATGQRVTLRCSPRSGDLSVYWYQQSLDQGLQFLIQYYNGEERAKGNILERFSAQQFPDLHSELNLSSLELGDSALYFCASSAEKLTGPPYGYTFGSGTRLTVV.

Only one count was recorded for this clone. The CDR3 sequence: CASSLRPVYEQYF. CDR3 coding DNA: TGTGCCAGCAGCTTAAGGCCGGTCTACGAGCAGTACTTC. This chain links TRBV11-2 with TRBJ2-7; no clear D. V was shortened by 2 bases and J by 3 bases, with 8 bases between the two germline ends. The CDR3 runs to 13 residues. The germline V gene has CDR1 SGHAT and CDR2 FQNNGV.

Worth noting for this clone: Other nucleotide sequences in the sample specify the same CDR3. The genes are TRBV9 and TRBJ2-2; TRBD1 agrees at 8 bases. The CDR3 totals 13 residues. The V segment lost 4 bases and the J segment 6 bases; nucleotides outside the gene matches: 2. Germline V lookup: CDR1 SGDLS, CDR2 YYNGEE. The CDR3 loop is CASSPTGAGELFF. The DNA for the CDR3 is TGTGCCAGCAGCCCGACAGGGGCCGGGGAGCTGTTTTTT.

This sequence joins TRBV9 and TRBJ2-3; D is unresolved. Germline lookup yields CDR1 SGDLS and CDR2 YYNGEE. The V and J ends lost 3 bases and 0 bases respectively, with 11 bases between them. CDR3 size: 15 residues. The CDR3 DNA follows: TGTGCCAGCAGCGCCGCACAGCTTAGCACAGATACGCAGTATTTT. Translation: CASSAAQLSTDTQYF.

The J gene is TRBJ1-2, the V gene TRBV28; D call uncertain. The germline V and J ends were trimmed by 7 bases and 8 bases, with 14 bases remaining between them. The CDR3 is made up of 12 amino acids. CDR1 is MDHEN, CDR2 SYDVKM, per germline. The CDR3 DNA is TGTGCCAGCACCCCCGGTCGGACGGGCTACACCTTC. Its translation: CASTPGRTGYTF.